Following are 24 T cell receptor beta chains from one sample sequenced in a study of blood T cells in healthy people across ages. Combining a sample-barcoded 5' primer with a J-beta primer mix, a second PCR ran for about 6 to 12 cycles. TCRdb re-analysed the 5' RACE reads in MiXCR, keeping a single row per CDR3 protein. This table holds approximately 830,000 distinct CDR3 sequences, approximately 67% found once. The sample comprised blood. All receptors come from a man aged 30 to 45 in good health.

The chain employs TRBV9 and TRBJ1-5, with D unresolved. Trimming cost V 0 bases and J 6 bases, with 7 bases left between them. CDR1 SGDLS and CDR2 YYNGEE come from the germline V gene. The CDR3 contains 13 residues. CDR3 loop: CASSVESSQPQHF. As DNA, the CDR3 is TGTGCCAGCAGCGTAGAATCGAGTCAGCCCCAGCATTTT.

In this sample, this clonotype turned up once. The V and J genes are TRBV10-3 and TRBJ2-3; 11 bases align to TRBD2. This CDR3 has 15 amino acids. The germline V gene encodes CDR1 ENHRY and CDR2 SYGVKD. The J segment lost 5 bases and the V segment lost 5 bases, leaving 6 bases of the junction unmatched. The CDR3 DNA reads as TGTGCCATCAGTTCTAGCGGGGGGTCCCAAGATACGCAGTATTTT. It encodes CAISSSGGSQDTQYF.

This clonotype was seen only once. The chain employs TRBV20-1 and TRBJ2-3; 11 positions agree with TRBD1. This CDR3 comprises 15 residues. CDR1 and CDR2 from the germline V gene are DFQATT and SNEGSKA (reference sequence). V was clipped by 3 bases and J by 5 bases; unmatched bases: 7. CDR3 region: CSASVGQGAGDTQYF. CDR3 in DNA: TGCAGTGCTAGCGTCGGACAGGGGGCAGGAGATACGCAGTATTTT.

This chain joins TRBV28 and TRBJ2-3, with 8 bases that match TRBD2. The CDR3 has 15 residues. V was pared by 4 bases and J by 6 bases, with 9 bases of the junction left unmatched. CDR1 and CDR2 (germline): MDHEN, SYDVKM. The CDR3 DNA sequence: TGTGCCAGCAGTTGGGGCGGGGGGCGGACGGATACGCAGTATTTT. Encoded protein: CASSWGGGRTDTQYF.

This clonotype was picked up a small number of times. The chain recombines TRBV9 with TRBJ2-2; D unresolved. With 0 bases removed from V and 6 bases from J, the gap between germline ends came to 3 bases. This CDR3 contains 12 residues. From germline, CDR1 is SGDLS and CDR2 YYNGEE. The CDR3 reads CASSVVAGELFF. The CDR3, as DNA: TGTGCCAGCAGCGTAGTGGCCGGGGAGCTGTTTTTT.

The CDR3 sequence: CASSLQTHPDTQYF. Here the CDR3 DNA reads TGTGCCAGCAGCTTACAGACGCATCCAGATACGCAGTATTTT. The chain joins TRBV7-2 to TRBJ2-3; D gene uncertain. This CDR3 is built from 14 residues. Germline V CDR1 and CDR2: SGHTA, FQGNSA. Between the trimmed V and J ends, which lost 2 bases and 4 bases, there was a span of 10 bases.

This chain uses TRBV6-5 with TRBJ2-1; TRBD2 agrees at 12 bases. CDR3 length equals 18 residues. J lost 4 bases, V lost 0 bases, and 7 bases had no gene match. From germline, CDR1 is MNHEY and CDR2 SVGAGI. The CDR3 loop is CASSYSITSGGIYNEQFF. CDR3 sequence (DNA): TGTGCCAGCAGTTACTCCATTACTAGCGGGGGGATTTACAATGAGCAGTTCTTC.

This chain joins TRBV2 and TRBJ1-2; the D gene is possibly TRBD1 (6 bases). The CDR3 spans 16 residues. CDR1 is SNHLY, CDR2 FYNNEI, per germline. Trimming removed 9 bases at V and 1 base at J, with 21 bases between. For the CDR3, the DNA is TGTGCCAGTCCGAGGGGGGAGAGCCTTATTAACTATGGCTACACCTTC. It specifies CASPRGESLINYGYTF.

V gene TRBV6-2 or TRBV6-3 combines with J gene TRBJ2-7; D call uncertain. The better agreement between TRBJ2-5 and the DNA end casts doubt on the J call. CDR1 is MNHEY, CDR2 SVGEGT, per germline. The CDR3 sequence is 13 residues long. CDR3 coding DNA: TGTGCCATCGCCAGCCCCGGGCCAAAGACCCAGTACTTC. Protein sequence: CAIASPGPKTQYF.

This clonotype occurred once. This sequence joins TRBV29-1 and TRBJ2-7; D could derive from TRBD1 or TRBD2 (6 bases each). V was clipped by 3 bases and J by 6 bases, with 15 bases between them. The germline V gene has CDR1 SQVTM and CDR2 ANQGSEA. This CDR3 spans 13 amino acids. This chain's CDR3 is CSVEGGPIGEQYF. Here the CDR3 DNA reads TGCAGCGTTGAGGGGGGCCCTATTGGCGAGCAGTACTTC.

Comment on this clonotype: A single base separates this from a much larger clone, so it may be a read error. V is TRBV5-1 and J is TRBJ2-3; D is unresolved. Germline CDR1 SGHRS, CDR2 YFSETQ. The CDR3 runs 14 residues. CDR3 loop: CVSSDREGTDTQYF. CDR3 coding DNA: TGCGTCAGCAGCGATCGAGAAGGCACAGATACGCAGTATTTT.

This clonotype was seen once. The chain uses TRBV30 and TRBJ1-6; D not resolved. Germline-derived CDR1 and CDR2 are GTSNPN and SVGIG (reference sequence). V was shortened by 0 bases and J by 4 bases, with 7 bases between the two germline ends. This CDR3 comprises 14 residues. The CDR3 bases are TGTGCCTGGAGTGTACGGGGTTATAATTCACCCCTCCACTTT. Its translation: CAWSVRGYNSPLHF.

This clonotype has just a few counts. The chain joins TRBV29-1 to TRBJ1-2, with D possibly matching TRBD1 (6 bases). The V gene's germline CDR1 is SQVTM and CDR2 ANQGSEA. The CDR3 length is 13 residues. The germline V and J ends were trimmed by 6 bases and 5 bases, with 16 bases remaining between them. CDR3 in amino acids: CSVAPGEAYGYTF. Written as DNA, the CDR3 is TGCAGCGTCGCCCCAGGGGAGGCGTATGGCTACACCTTC.

This clonotype showed up just a few times. The genes are TRBV10-3 and TRBJ1-2, with D possibly matching TRBD1 (5 bases). This CDR3 has 16 amino acids. The germline CDR1 and CDR2 sequences are ENHRY and SYGVKD. Trimming shortened V by 4 bases and J by 5 bases, and 20 bases separated the two germline ends. This chain's CDR3 is CAISGSPSGPEYGYTF. In DNA form, the CDR3 reads TGTGCCATCAGTGGGTCACCCTCGGGGCCGGAATATGGCTACACCTTC.

This clonotype was recorded a few times. The chain couples TRBV29-1 to TRBJ2-3, with D possibly being TRBD2 (5 bases). From germline, CDR1 is SQVTM and CDR2 ANQGSEA. This CDR3 contains 13 residues. The ends were cut back, 1 base at V and 3 bases at J, with 8 bases in the middle. The CDR3 coding sequence is TGCAGCGTTGAAGGGACTGGGACAGATACGCAGTATTTT. As protein: CSVEGTGTDTQYF.

V usage is TRBV20-1 and J usage is TRBJ2-3; no reliable D call. The germline V gene has CDR1 DFQATT and CDR2 SNEGSKA (reference sequence). The CDR3 is 14 amino acids. V dropped 5 bases and J dropped 0 bases, with 12 bases sitting between them. In DNA, the CDR3 is TGCAGTGCTCGATATCCACTGAGCACAGATACGCAGTATTTT. This gives the protein CSARYPLSTDTQYF.

The chain joins TRBV20-1 to TRBJ2-2; 11 nucleotides agree with TRBD2. This CDR3 region has 14 residues. After removal of 3 bases from V and 6 bases from J, the junction contained 3 bases not matched to a gene. Germline V gene sequence: CDR1 DFQATT, CDR2 SNEGSKA (reference sequence). The CDR3 here is CSASTSGGPGELFF. The CDR3 coding sequence is TGCAGTGCTAGTACTAGCGGGGGCCCCGGGGAGCTGTTTTTT.

The chain recombines TRBV7-9 with TRBJ1-2; D might be TRBD1 (6 bases). The CDR3 length is 15 residues. Germline V gene data show CDR1 as SEHNR and CDR2 as FQNEAQ (reference sequence). Trimming left V 4 bases short and J 4 bases short, with 16 bases between. CDR3 residues: CASSSQGSNGYGYTF. The CDR3 nucleotides are TGTGCCAGCAGCTCTCAGGGGAGTAACGGCTATGGCTACACCTTC. Full variable domain (rest looked up from reference TRBV7-9 and TRBJ1-2): DTGVSQNPRHKITKRGQNVTFRCDPISEHNRLYWYRQTLGQGPEFLTYFQNEAQLEKSRLLSDRFSAERPKGSFSTLEIQRTEQGDSAMYLCASSSQGSNGYGYTFGSGTRLTVV.

The chain uses TRBV27 and TRBJ1-1; D gene unclear. V was trimmed by 6 bases and J by 5 bases, leaving 16 bases between them. The CDR3 is 14 amino acids. Germline-derived CDR1 and CDR2 are MNHEY and SMNVEV (reference sequence). The CDR3 DNA reads as TGTGCCAGCAGGGTACGCGGCCAGAGAACTGAAGCTTTCTTT. Translating gives CASRVRGQRTEAFF.

The chain employs TRBV13 and TRBJ2-5; 10 bases are shared with TRBD2. This CDR3 has 19 residues. J lost 1 base, V lost 0 bases, and 11 bases had no gene match. The germline V gene has CDR1 PRHDT and CDR2 FYEKMQ (reference sequence). This chain's CDR3 is CASSLGGPSGRYLQETQYF. The CDR3 DNA sequence: TGTGCCAGCAGCTTAGGAGGGCCTAGCGGGAGATACCTCCAAGAGACCCAGTACTTC.

The chain has TRBV6-1 and TRBJ2-7; TRBD1 might be the D (6 bases). Germline lookup yields CDR1 MNHNS and CDR2 SASEGT. The CDR3 spans 13 residues. The V and J ends lost 5 bases and 4 bases respectively, with 12 bases between them. CDR3 coding DNA: TGTGCCAGCAGTCACCGGGACACTTACGAGCAGTACTTC. This translates into CASSHRDTYEQYF.

CDR3 nucleotide sequence: TGTGCCAGCAGCTTTGACGCCCTGCCCCAGCATTTT. This gives the protein CASSFDALPQHF. This chain joins TRBV7-2 and TRBJ1-5, with D hard to call. Germline V CDR1 and CDR2: SGHTA, FQGNSA. The CDR3 has 12 amino acids. V lost 3 bases and J 9 bases, leaving 9 bases between the germline ends.

This clonotype was seen a handful of times. The CDR3 reads CASSQDGGWGGEQFF. CDR3 in DNA: TGCGCCAGCAGCCAAGACGGTGGCTGGGGTGGTGAGCAGTTCTTC. The chain recombines TRBV4-3 with TRBJ2-1; D is uncertain. Trimming left V 0 bases short and J 9 bases short, with 15 bases between. Germline V gene sequence: CDR1 LGHNA, CDR2 YSLEER. This CDR3 contains 15 residues.

The V and J genes are TRBV10-3 and TRBJ2-5; D perhaps matches TRBD1 (5 bases). Deletions cut 10 bases from V and 0 bases from J, with 15 bases between. The germline V gene encodes CDR1 ENHRY and CDR2 SYGVKD. The CDR3 consists of 14 residues. The CDR3 loop reads CATSDPGYQETQYF. As DNA, the CDR3 is TGTGCCACCTCAGACCCAGGGTACCAAGAGACCCAGTACTTC.